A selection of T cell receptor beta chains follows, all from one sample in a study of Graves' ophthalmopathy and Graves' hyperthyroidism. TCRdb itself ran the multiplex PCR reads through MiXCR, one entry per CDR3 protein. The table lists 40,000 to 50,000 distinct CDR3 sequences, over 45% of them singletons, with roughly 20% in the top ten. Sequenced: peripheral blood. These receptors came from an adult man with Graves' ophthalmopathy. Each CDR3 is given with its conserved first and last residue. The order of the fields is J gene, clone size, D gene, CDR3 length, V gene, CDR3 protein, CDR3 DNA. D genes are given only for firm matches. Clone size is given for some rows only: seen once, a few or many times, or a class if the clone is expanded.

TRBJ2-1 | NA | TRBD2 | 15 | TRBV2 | CASSAGTSVYNEQFF | TGTGCCAGCAGTGCGGGGACTAGCGTCTACAATGAGCAGTTCTTC
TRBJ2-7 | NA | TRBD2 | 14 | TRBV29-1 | CSVGETSGHYEQYF | TGCAGCGTTGGGGAGACTAGCGGACACTACGAGCAGTACTTC
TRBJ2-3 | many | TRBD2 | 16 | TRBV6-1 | CASSGLAGGPSDTQYF | TGTGCCAGCAGTGGCCTAGCGGGAGGGCCTTCAGATACGCAGTATTTT
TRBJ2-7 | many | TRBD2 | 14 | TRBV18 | CASSRLPGGYEQYF | TGTGCCAGCTCACGCCTACCGGGGGGCTACGAGCAGTACTTC
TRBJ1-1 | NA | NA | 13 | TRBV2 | CASRPDRASEAFF | TGTGCCAGCAGACCGGACAGAGCGTCCGAAGCTTTCTTT
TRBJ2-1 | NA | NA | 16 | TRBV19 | CASSRTTSGGAGEQFF | TGTGCCAGTAGTAGGACGACTAGTGGGGGGGCCGGTGAGCAGTTCTTC
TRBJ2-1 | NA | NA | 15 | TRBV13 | CASSRSVGPSDEQFF | TGTGCCAGCAGCCGGTCGGTCGGGCCCTCGGATGAGCAGTTCTTC
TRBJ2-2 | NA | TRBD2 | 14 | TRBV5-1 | CASSWTRAGGELFF | TGCGCCAGCAGCTGGACTAGAGCAGGCGGGGAGCTGTTTTTT
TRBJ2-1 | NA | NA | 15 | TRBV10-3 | CASSPGSSGDNEQFF | TGTGCCAGCAGTCCGGGGAGCTCGGGGGACAATGAGCAGTTCTTC
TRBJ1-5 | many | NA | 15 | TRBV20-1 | CSANLGGGRNQPQHF | TGCAGTGCTAACCTGGGCGGGGGCCGTAATCAGCCCCAGCATTTT
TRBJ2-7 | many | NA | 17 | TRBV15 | CATSRELMGTQSYEQYF | TGTGCCACCAGCAGAGAACTGATGGGAACCCAGTCCTACGAGCAGTACTTC
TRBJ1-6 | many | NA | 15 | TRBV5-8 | CASSFGRGGGSPLHF | TGTGCCAGCAGCTTTGGCAGGGGCGGTGGTTCACCCCTCCACTTT
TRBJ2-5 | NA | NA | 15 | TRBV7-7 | CASSPTYGSEETQYF | TGTGCTAGCAGCCCAACCTATGGTTCGGAAGAGACCCAGTACTTC
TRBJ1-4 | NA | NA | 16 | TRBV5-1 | CASADMTGGNTEKLFF | TGCGCCAGCGCGGACATGACAGGCGGGAACACTGAAAAACTGTTTTTT
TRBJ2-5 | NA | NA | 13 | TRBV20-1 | CSARVNTEETQYF | TGCAGTGCTAGGGTGAACACTGAAGAGACCCAGTACTTC
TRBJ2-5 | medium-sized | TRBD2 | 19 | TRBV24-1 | CATSETFGTSGRVTETQYF | TGTGCCACCAGTGAGACATTCGGGACTAGCGGGAGGGTTACAGAGACCCAGTACTTC
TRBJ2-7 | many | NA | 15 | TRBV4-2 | CASSQDVDGSYEQYF | TGTGCCAGCAGCCAAGACGTCGACGGGTCCTACGAGCAGTACTTC
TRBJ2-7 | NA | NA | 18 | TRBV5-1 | CASSLNREPPRDPYEQYF | TGCGCCAGCAGCTTGAACAGGGAACCGCCTCGTGATCCCTACGAGCAGTACTTC
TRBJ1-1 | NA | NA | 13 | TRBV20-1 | CSARQMMNTEAFF | TGCAGTGCTAGACAAATGATGAACACTGAAGCTTTCTTT
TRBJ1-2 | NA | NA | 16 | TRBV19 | CASSTGARGSGYGYTF | TGTGCCAGTAGTACCGGAGCTCGGGGATCAGGCTATGGCTACACCTTC
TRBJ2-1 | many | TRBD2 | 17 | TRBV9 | CASSSGTSGGYYNEQFF | TGTGCCAGCAGCAGCGGGACTAGCGGGGGGTACTACAATGAGCAGTTCTTC
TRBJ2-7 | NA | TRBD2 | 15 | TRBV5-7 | CASSFSGTGTNEQYF | TGTGCCAGCAGCTTTAGCGGGACTGGAACTAACGAGCAGTACTTC
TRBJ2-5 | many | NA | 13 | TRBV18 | CASSPRTRETQYF | TGTGCCAGCTCACCTCGGACAAGAGAGACCCAGTACTTC
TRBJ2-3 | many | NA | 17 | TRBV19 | CASSRWRGPQRSDTQYF | TGTGCCAGTAGTCGTTGGAGAGGGCCGCAACGGTCAGATACGCAGTATTTT
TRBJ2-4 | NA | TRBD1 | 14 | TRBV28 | CASSPRQGGNIQYF | TGTGCCAGCAGTCCCCGACAGGGGGGAAACATTCAGTACTTC
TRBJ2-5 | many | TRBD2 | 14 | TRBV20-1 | CSAPPAGVRETQYF | TGCAGTGCTCCCCCAGCGGGAGTGCGGGAGACCCAGTACTTC
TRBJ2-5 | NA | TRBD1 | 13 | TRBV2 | CASRAQGVETQYF | TGTGCCAGCAGGGCCCAGGGGGTGGAGACCCAGTACTTC
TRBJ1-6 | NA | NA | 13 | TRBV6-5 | CASSSTRDSPLHF | TGTGCCAGCAGTTCTACTCGGGATTCACCCCTCCACTTT
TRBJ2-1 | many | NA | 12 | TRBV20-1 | CSAAGSGREQFF | TGCAGTGCGGCGGGAAGCGGACGTGAGCAGTTCTTC
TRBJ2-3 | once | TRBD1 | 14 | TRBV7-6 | CACSDRGSTDTQYF | TGTGCCTGCAGCGACAGGGGGAGCACAGATACGCAGTATTTT
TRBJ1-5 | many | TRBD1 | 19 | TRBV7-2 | CASSLAPGQGGSMYQPQHF | TGTGCCAGCAGCTTAGCCCCGGGACAGGGAGGTTCAATGTATCAGCCCCAGCATTTT
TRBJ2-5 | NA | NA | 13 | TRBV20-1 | CSGGEDGNQPQYF | TGCAGTGGAGGGGAGGACGGGAATCAGCCCCAGTACTTC
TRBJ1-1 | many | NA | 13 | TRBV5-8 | CASSTTGNTEAFF | TGTGCCAGCAGCACGACAGGGAACACTGAAGCTTTCTTT
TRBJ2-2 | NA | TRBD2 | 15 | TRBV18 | CASSPASGSSGELFF | TGTGCCAGCTCACCGGCTAGCGGGAGTTCCGGGGAGCTGTTTTTT
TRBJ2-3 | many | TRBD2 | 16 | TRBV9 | CASSPPYSGGPDTQYF | TGTGCCAGCAGCCCCCCCTATAGCGGGGGGCCAGATACGCAGTATTTT
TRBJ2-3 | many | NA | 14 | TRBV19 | CASSVGPNTDTQYF | TGTGCCAGTAGTGTTGGCCCCAACACAGATACGCAGTATTTT
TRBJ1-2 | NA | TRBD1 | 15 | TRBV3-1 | CASSPTGQGGYGYTF | TGTGCCAGCAGCCCTACAGGACAGGGGGGGTATGGCTACACCTTC
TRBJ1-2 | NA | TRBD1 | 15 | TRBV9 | CASSVEAIGTVGYTF | TGTGCCAGCAGCGTAGAAGCTATAGGGACAGTTGGCTACACCTTC
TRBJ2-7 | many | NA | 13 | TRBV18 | CASSPGSSYEQYF | TGTGCCAGCTCACCGGGGTCCTCCTACGAGCAGTACTTC
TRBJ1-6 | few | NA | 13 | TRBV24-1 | CATRGTNNSPLHF | TGTGCCACCAGGGGCACGAATAATTCACCCCTCCACTTT
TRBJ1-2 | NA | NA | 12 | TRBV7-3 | CASGTGGPWYTF | TGTGCCAGCGGAACAGGAGGGCCGTGGTACACCTTC
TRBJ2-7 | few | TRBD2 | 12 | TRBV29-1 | CSGSRGGAEQYF | TGCAGCGGTAGCCGGGGGGGTGCCGAGCAGTACTTC